The clone carrying this T cell receptor (delta chain) was seen a few times. The antigen is unknown. The protein that TCRdb holds for this DNA derives from a much larger clone and differs from the translated DNA at residue 8, which likely indicates a read error; the protein shown here is translated from the DNA. V gave up 5 bases and J gave up 1 base, with 32 bases separating them. This CDR3 is built from 19 residues. CDR1 is TVYSNPD, CDR2 GDNSRS, per germline (reference sequence). TCRdb re-called clones from the multiplex PCR reads using CATT. The table records tens of thousands of delta-chain clones, about 1.5% of them present only once. This sample stems from a study of γδ T cells in repeated Plasmodium falciparum infection. Study-wide context: Malaria-naive adults were infected with P. falciparum NF54 four times over around 600 days. Sampling occurred at baseline, pre-infection for selected infections, and 21 days post-infection. Study outcomes and limitations: Compared with Australian children, Malian Vdelta2-negative repertoires seemed more clonal, less diverse, less shared. In Vdelta2-negative, largely Vdelta1+, gammadelta repertoires, repeated controlled infections appeared to drive clonal selection waves.

Vgamma9/Vdelta2+ and Vdelta2-negative gammadelta T cells were flow-sorted from PBMC for bulk sequencing. V and J are TRDV3 and TRDJ1, with a tentative D call TRDD3 (5 bases). Here the J gene was assigned by germline matching of the DNA, as TCRdb has none. This receptor was identified in a pool of human donors (malaria-infected and uninfected, not separated). The sequencing input was gamma-delta T cells from blood. The CDR3 coding sequence is TGTGCCATACGTGCTCATTCTGGATTGTGCGAAAGTGCCACCGATAAACTCATCTTT. Protein sequence: CAIRAHSGLCESATDKLIF. The full variable domain, with the rest looked up from reference TRDV3 and TRDJ1, is CDKVTQSSPDQTVASGSEVVLLCTYDTVYSNPDLFWYRIRPDYSFQFVFYGDNSRSEGADFTQGRFSVKHILTQKAFHLVISPVRTEDSATYYCAIRAHSGLCESATDKLIFGKGTRVTVEP.